What follows are 13 T cell receptor beta chains derived from one specimen sequenced in a study of early stage breast cancer tumors. Assay: immunoSEQ multiplex PCR; the TCRdb copy retains only in-frame clones and omits some. The sample gives about 24,000 clones, 65% to 70% of which show up once; 8.5% to 10% is in the top ten. Sequenced: breast tumor tissue. The receptors come from a person between 55 and 69 years old with breast cancer.

J is TRBJ2-2 and V is TRBV2; D may be TRBD2 (6 bases). Germline CDR1 is SNHLY and CDR2 is FYNNEI. The CDR3 extends over 16 amino acids. V was clipped by 2 bases and J by 3 bases, with 13 bases between them. CDR3 in DNA: TGTGCCAGCAGTGAATTGGGGACTGTCCACACCGGGGAGCTGTTTTTT. Amino acids: CASSELGTVHTGELFF.

The J gene is TRBJ2-2, the V gene TRBV7-2; tentatively, D is TRBD1 (6 bases). The germline CDR1 and CDR2 sequences are SGHTA and FQGNSA. The CDR3 is 17 residues long. The ends were cut back, 1 base at V and 2 bases at J, with 14 bases in the middle. CDR3 bases: TGTGCCAGCAGCTTAGGAGCCAGGGGAGTCAACACCGGGGAGCTGTTTTTT. Protein sequence: CASSLGARGVNTGELFF.

The chain joins TRBV7-6 to TRBJ2-5, with a possible D match to TRBD2 (5 bases). The CDR3 spans 14 residues. Trimming took 0 bases from V and 5 from J, leaving 10 bases between them. In germline, CDR1 is SGHVS, CDR2 FNYEAQ. The CDR3: CASSLAGSGETQYF. In DNA form, the CDR3 reads TGTGCCAGCAGCTTAGCAGGGAGTGGGGAGACCCAGTACTTC.

J is TRBJ2-7 and V is TRBV11-2; 7 bases are shared with TRBD2. The CDR3 sequence is 16 residues long. V shed 0 bases, J shed 7 bases, and the junction held 12 bases outside the gene matches. Germline V gene sequence: CDR1 SGHAT, CDR2 FQNNGV. The CDR3 sequence: CASSLDLGRSLREQYF. The CDR3 DNA is TGTGCCAGCAGCTTAGACCTCGGGAGGTCGCTTCGGGAGCAGTACTTC.

The V call is TRBV7-2, the J call TRBJ2-7; 7 bases align to TRBD2. V lost 3 bases to trimming and J lost 0 bases; unmatched junction nucleotides: 5. Per the germline V gene, CDR1 is SGHTA and CDR2 is FQGNSA. This CDR3 has 15 residues. The chain's CDR3 is CASSFREGGSYEQYF. The CDR3 DNA reads as TGTGCCAGCAGCTTTAGGGAGGGCGGCTCCTACGAGCAGTACTTC.

This clone appeared a few times. An end of the junction differs from the germline gene, which may be a read error. The chain joins TRBV10-3 to TRBJ2-7, with 10 bases that match TRBD2. Germline CDR1 reads ENHRY; CDR2 reads SYGVKD. The CDR3 has 14 residues. CDR3 sequence: CASSYTGTSDEQYF. The CDR3 DNA reads TGTGCCAGCAGTTACACCGGGACTAGCGACGAGCAGTACTTC.

This chain links TRBV7-9 with TRBJ2-7, with D possibly being TRBD1 (6 bases). V was trimmed by 10 bases and J by 7 bases, leaving 17 bases between them. This CDR3 has 12 residues. CDR1 and CDR2 (germline): SEHNR, FQNEAQ (reference sequence). The CDR3 region has the DNA TGTGCCACGACCAGGGGTGAGGGTGAGCAGTACTTC. Protein product: CATTRGEGEQYF.

This chain links TRBV30 with TRBJ2-5; 13 nucleotides match TRBD2. The germline gives CDR1 GTSNPN, CDR2 SVGIG (reference sequence). Trimming removed 2 bases from V and 3 bases from J; junction bases left unmatched: 6. The CDR3 spans 16 residues. CDR3 protein: CAWSSTSGRAEETQYF. The CDR3 coding sequence is TGTGCCTGGAGTTCAACTAGCGGGAGGGCCGAAGAGACCCAGTACTTC.

The chain combines TRBV6-6 with TRBJ1-3; 9 bases map to TRBD1. V lost 4 bases to trimming and J lost 4 bases; unmatched junction nucleotides: 8. CDR3 length: 16 amino acids. Germline CDR1 is MNHNY and CDR2 is SVGAGI (reference sequence). The CDR3 bases are TGTGCCAGCAGTTCTGGTGGGACAGGGTTAGGAAACACCATATATTTT. Translated, it gives CASSSGGTGLGNTIYF.

This chain joins TRBV19 and TRBJ2-1, with 8 bases that match TRBD2. V was pared by 4 bases and J by 6 bases, with 8 bases of the junction left unmatched. Germline V CDR1 and CDR2: LNHDA, SQIVND (reference sequence). There are 15 residues in the CDR3. The CDR3 nucleotides are TGTGCCAGTAGTACGGGAGGGAACCGCGGCAATGAGCAGTTCTTC. Amino acid sequence: CASSTGGNRGNEQFF.

The chain carries TRBV6-6 and TRBJ2-7, with 11 bases matching TRBD2. V dropped 2 bases and J dropped 0; count of bases not matched to a gene: 3. Germline V gene lookup returns CDR1 MNHNY and CDR2 SVGAGI (reference sequence). The length of the CDR3 is 16 residues. In DNA, the CDR3 is TGTGCCAGCAGTTACGCCGGGACTAGCGGCTCCTACGAGCAGTACTTC. It specifies CASSYAGTSGSYEQYF.

The sample holds one count of this clone. This chain links TRBV5-1 with TRBJ1-3; the D is unclear. Per the germline V gene, CDR1 is SGHRS and CDR2 is YFSETQ. The CDR3 extends over 15 amino acids. The V gene lost 4 bases and the J gene lost 4 bases, with 15 bases spanning the gap. The CDR3 sequence: CASSLDLQSGNTIYF. The CDR3, as DNA: TGCGCCAGCAGCCTAGATCTGCAATCCGGAAACACCATATATTTT. The variable domain in full, completed from reference TRBV5-1 and TRBJ1-3, reads KAGVTQTPRYLIKTRGQQVTLSCSPISGHRSVSWYQQTPGQGLQFLFEYFSETQRNKGNFPGRFSGRQFSNSRSEMNVSTLELGDSALYLCASSLDLQSGNTIYFGEGSWLTVV.

The rearrangement uses TRBV12-5 and TRBJ2-2; 8 nucleotides align to TRBD2. The CDR3 loop spans 13 amino acids. Unmatched junction bases numbered 5, after V lost 7 bases and J lost 7 bases. The germline gives CDR1 LGHNT, CDR2 FRNRAP. DNA of the CDR3: TGTGCTAGTGCCCCCCGGGGGGGCGGGGAGCTGTTTTTT. This sequence encodes CASAPRGGGELFF.